This T cell receptor (beta chain) was obtained from a study of cytomegalovirus exposure and HLA in healthy donors. As concerns this clone: What it recognizes is unknown.

Whole-study findings and limits: The study listed 150 to 200 cytomegalovirus-associated TCR beta chains. TCR beta V- and J-gene trimming, according to a later analysis, was linked to a missense DCLRE1C variant.

In the PCR, 60 Vbeta and 13 Jbeta primers were used. Assay: immunoSEQ multiplex PCR; the TCRdb copy retains only in-frame clones and omits some. The sample includes under 200,000 clones, approximately 80% seen only once; the top ten take around 2.3%. Trimming took 6 bases from V and 0 from J, leaving 12 bases between them. Germline CDR1 reads SNHLY; CDR2 reads FYNNEI. The CDR3 loop spans 15 amino acids. The V call is TRBV2, the J call TRBJ1-3; D gene ambiguous. Sequencing was done on a sample of PBMCs. This clonotype was sampled from a woman between 45 and 65 years old in good health and CMV-seronegative. The DNA of the CDR3 is TGTGCCAGCAGAGGAGGACCGCGCTCTGGAAACACCATATATTTT. Translation: CASRGGPRSGNTIYF.